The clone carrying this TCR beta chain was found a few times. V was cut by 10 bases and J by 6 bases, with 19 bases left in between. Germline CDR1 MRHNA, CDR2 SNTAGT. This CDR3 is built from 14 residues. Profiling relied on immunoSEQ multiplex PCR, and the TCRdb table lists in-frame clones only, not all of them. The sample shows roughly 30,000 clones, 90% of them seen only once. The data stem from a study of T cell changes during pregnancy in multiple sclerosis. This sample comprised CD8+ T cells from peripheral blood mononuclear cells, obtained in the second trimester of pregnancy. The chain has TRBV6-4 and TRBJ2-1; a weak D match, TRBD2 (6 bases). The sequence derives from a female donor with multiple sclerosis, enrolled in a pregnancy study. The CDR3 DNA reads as TGTGCCACCGCAGCGGAGGGAGGTGGCAATGAGCAGTTCTTC. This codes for CATAAEGGGNEQFF.